These T cell receptor beta chains were read from a single sample in a study of T cells in localized non-small cell lung cancer. TCRdb's copy holds only in-frame clones and misses some; the assay was immunoSEQ multiplex PCR. The sample has just over 70,000 clones, 70% to 90% seen once; the top ten hold just over 20%. The sample was peripheral blood, taken before any cancer treatment. These receptors were obtained from a male donor aged 60 or over with stage III squamous cell lung carcinoma. CDR3s include the opening cysteine and the closing phenylalanine or tryptophan.

j_gene,v_gene,CDR3aa
TRBJ1-2,TRBV10-3,CAISESTGRGGYTF
TRBJ1-1,TRBV29-1,CSVAGQGMNTEAFF
TRBJ1-3,TRBV15,CATSRGWGNTIYF
TRBJ1-6,TRBV25-1,CASSVRQAEYSPLHF
TRBJ2-4,TRBV6-1,CASSEGLLVENIQYF
TRBJ1-2,TRBV7-2,CASSADRGQHTF
TRBJ1-6,TRBV6-1,CASSLTWTENSPLHF
TRBJ1-5,TRBV2,CASSEGVVNQPQHF
TRBJ2-7,TRBV11-2,CASRHFRDVAYEQYF
TRBJ1-2,TRBV9,CASSPRGAGEGYGYTF
TRBJ2-2,TRBV28,CASIGNTGELFF
TRBJ1-2,TRBV5-6,CASSLSWPAGYTF
TRBJ1-2,TRBV6-1,CASSEPGARGYGYTF
TRBJ2-1,TRBV18,CASSPSGVAYNEQFF
TRBJ1-2,TRBV7-9,CASSLVGGGNGYTF
TRBJ1-2,TRBV4-2,CASSQDHRNNYGYTF
TRBJ1-2,TRBV6-1,CASSVRTGQYGYTF
TRBJ1-5,TRBV29-1,CSVRQGDDQPQHF
TRBJ1-3,TRBV6-5,CASHRGSGSGNTIYF
TRBJ2-2,TRBV5-1,CASTPEDGYTGELFF
TRBJ2-7,TRBV5-1,CASSSSYYEQYF
TRBJ1-3,TRBV10-3,CAIKGGDRGNTIYF
TRBJ2-5,TRBV7-9,CASSFDNQETQYF
TRBJ2-1,TRBV18,CASSLRTGDYNEQFF
TRBJ1-1,TRBV7-9,CASSSTGAEAFF
TRBJ1-1,TRBV5-6,CASSLVVGWRTEAFF
TRBJ2-1,TRBV5-6,CASSPQQGPARGEQFF
TRBJ2-3,TRBV7-8,CASRSRGSDTQYF
TRBJ1-5,TRBV6-1,CASSALSGYSNQPQHF
TRBJ1-2,TRBV6-6,CASGDPGENYGYTF
TRBJ2-7,TRBV19,CASSMGVSYEQYF
TRBJ2-2,TRBV6-1,CASSADGEDTGELFF
TRBJ2-7,TRBV5-1,CASSRDRANEQYF
TRBJ1-4,TRBV11-2,CASSPSGQGGGKLFF
TRBJ1-1,TRBV6-6,CASILRQGSAEAFF
TRBJ1-2,TRBV7-2,CASSLDPGAYGYTF
TRBJ2-1,TRBV4-2,CASSQLSGRSYNEQFF
TRBJ1-1,TRBV30,CAWSVRAGDGTEAFF
TRBJ2-3,TRBV27,CASSPLFTLSRDRGIDTQYF
TRBJ2-2,TRBV4-3,CASSQEVSGPLTGELFF
TRBJ2-2,TRBV5-1,CASSVENTGELFF
TRBJ1-5,TRBV19,CASSASGLSAQHF
TRBJ1-5,TRBV10-2,CASTFGGVGNQPQHF
TRBJ2-3,TRBV7-9,CASSLWGQGSDTQYF
TRBJ1-3,TRBV5-1,CASSFTGQGSGNTIYF
TRBJ1-5,TRBV6-5,CASNPSGQGDQPQHF
TRBJ2-1,TRBV9,CASSVVDYNEQFF
TRBJ1-1,TRBV20-1,CSSSGNTEAFF
TRBJ2-3,TRBV6-5,CASSSPATGTDTQYF
TRBJ2-2,TRBV19,CASSVTPNTGELFF
TRBJ2-3,TRBV4-2,CASSSPTAADTQYF
TRBJ1-4,TRBV7-9,CASSLSVGGGVYEKLFF
TRBJ1-2,TRBV4-3,CASSQEAAWIYGYTF
TRBJ1-2,TRBV7-2,CASSSQLPALGYTF
TRBJ1-4,TRBV5-5,CASSSSFLPTNEKLFF
TRBJ2-5,TRBV5-1,CASSLEWGYQETQYF
TRBJ2-4,TRBV11-1,CASSITRVSIQYF
TRBJ2-1,TRBV6-1,CASSEIDEQFF
TRBJ2-7,TRBV6-5,CASSNLRRGDYEQYF